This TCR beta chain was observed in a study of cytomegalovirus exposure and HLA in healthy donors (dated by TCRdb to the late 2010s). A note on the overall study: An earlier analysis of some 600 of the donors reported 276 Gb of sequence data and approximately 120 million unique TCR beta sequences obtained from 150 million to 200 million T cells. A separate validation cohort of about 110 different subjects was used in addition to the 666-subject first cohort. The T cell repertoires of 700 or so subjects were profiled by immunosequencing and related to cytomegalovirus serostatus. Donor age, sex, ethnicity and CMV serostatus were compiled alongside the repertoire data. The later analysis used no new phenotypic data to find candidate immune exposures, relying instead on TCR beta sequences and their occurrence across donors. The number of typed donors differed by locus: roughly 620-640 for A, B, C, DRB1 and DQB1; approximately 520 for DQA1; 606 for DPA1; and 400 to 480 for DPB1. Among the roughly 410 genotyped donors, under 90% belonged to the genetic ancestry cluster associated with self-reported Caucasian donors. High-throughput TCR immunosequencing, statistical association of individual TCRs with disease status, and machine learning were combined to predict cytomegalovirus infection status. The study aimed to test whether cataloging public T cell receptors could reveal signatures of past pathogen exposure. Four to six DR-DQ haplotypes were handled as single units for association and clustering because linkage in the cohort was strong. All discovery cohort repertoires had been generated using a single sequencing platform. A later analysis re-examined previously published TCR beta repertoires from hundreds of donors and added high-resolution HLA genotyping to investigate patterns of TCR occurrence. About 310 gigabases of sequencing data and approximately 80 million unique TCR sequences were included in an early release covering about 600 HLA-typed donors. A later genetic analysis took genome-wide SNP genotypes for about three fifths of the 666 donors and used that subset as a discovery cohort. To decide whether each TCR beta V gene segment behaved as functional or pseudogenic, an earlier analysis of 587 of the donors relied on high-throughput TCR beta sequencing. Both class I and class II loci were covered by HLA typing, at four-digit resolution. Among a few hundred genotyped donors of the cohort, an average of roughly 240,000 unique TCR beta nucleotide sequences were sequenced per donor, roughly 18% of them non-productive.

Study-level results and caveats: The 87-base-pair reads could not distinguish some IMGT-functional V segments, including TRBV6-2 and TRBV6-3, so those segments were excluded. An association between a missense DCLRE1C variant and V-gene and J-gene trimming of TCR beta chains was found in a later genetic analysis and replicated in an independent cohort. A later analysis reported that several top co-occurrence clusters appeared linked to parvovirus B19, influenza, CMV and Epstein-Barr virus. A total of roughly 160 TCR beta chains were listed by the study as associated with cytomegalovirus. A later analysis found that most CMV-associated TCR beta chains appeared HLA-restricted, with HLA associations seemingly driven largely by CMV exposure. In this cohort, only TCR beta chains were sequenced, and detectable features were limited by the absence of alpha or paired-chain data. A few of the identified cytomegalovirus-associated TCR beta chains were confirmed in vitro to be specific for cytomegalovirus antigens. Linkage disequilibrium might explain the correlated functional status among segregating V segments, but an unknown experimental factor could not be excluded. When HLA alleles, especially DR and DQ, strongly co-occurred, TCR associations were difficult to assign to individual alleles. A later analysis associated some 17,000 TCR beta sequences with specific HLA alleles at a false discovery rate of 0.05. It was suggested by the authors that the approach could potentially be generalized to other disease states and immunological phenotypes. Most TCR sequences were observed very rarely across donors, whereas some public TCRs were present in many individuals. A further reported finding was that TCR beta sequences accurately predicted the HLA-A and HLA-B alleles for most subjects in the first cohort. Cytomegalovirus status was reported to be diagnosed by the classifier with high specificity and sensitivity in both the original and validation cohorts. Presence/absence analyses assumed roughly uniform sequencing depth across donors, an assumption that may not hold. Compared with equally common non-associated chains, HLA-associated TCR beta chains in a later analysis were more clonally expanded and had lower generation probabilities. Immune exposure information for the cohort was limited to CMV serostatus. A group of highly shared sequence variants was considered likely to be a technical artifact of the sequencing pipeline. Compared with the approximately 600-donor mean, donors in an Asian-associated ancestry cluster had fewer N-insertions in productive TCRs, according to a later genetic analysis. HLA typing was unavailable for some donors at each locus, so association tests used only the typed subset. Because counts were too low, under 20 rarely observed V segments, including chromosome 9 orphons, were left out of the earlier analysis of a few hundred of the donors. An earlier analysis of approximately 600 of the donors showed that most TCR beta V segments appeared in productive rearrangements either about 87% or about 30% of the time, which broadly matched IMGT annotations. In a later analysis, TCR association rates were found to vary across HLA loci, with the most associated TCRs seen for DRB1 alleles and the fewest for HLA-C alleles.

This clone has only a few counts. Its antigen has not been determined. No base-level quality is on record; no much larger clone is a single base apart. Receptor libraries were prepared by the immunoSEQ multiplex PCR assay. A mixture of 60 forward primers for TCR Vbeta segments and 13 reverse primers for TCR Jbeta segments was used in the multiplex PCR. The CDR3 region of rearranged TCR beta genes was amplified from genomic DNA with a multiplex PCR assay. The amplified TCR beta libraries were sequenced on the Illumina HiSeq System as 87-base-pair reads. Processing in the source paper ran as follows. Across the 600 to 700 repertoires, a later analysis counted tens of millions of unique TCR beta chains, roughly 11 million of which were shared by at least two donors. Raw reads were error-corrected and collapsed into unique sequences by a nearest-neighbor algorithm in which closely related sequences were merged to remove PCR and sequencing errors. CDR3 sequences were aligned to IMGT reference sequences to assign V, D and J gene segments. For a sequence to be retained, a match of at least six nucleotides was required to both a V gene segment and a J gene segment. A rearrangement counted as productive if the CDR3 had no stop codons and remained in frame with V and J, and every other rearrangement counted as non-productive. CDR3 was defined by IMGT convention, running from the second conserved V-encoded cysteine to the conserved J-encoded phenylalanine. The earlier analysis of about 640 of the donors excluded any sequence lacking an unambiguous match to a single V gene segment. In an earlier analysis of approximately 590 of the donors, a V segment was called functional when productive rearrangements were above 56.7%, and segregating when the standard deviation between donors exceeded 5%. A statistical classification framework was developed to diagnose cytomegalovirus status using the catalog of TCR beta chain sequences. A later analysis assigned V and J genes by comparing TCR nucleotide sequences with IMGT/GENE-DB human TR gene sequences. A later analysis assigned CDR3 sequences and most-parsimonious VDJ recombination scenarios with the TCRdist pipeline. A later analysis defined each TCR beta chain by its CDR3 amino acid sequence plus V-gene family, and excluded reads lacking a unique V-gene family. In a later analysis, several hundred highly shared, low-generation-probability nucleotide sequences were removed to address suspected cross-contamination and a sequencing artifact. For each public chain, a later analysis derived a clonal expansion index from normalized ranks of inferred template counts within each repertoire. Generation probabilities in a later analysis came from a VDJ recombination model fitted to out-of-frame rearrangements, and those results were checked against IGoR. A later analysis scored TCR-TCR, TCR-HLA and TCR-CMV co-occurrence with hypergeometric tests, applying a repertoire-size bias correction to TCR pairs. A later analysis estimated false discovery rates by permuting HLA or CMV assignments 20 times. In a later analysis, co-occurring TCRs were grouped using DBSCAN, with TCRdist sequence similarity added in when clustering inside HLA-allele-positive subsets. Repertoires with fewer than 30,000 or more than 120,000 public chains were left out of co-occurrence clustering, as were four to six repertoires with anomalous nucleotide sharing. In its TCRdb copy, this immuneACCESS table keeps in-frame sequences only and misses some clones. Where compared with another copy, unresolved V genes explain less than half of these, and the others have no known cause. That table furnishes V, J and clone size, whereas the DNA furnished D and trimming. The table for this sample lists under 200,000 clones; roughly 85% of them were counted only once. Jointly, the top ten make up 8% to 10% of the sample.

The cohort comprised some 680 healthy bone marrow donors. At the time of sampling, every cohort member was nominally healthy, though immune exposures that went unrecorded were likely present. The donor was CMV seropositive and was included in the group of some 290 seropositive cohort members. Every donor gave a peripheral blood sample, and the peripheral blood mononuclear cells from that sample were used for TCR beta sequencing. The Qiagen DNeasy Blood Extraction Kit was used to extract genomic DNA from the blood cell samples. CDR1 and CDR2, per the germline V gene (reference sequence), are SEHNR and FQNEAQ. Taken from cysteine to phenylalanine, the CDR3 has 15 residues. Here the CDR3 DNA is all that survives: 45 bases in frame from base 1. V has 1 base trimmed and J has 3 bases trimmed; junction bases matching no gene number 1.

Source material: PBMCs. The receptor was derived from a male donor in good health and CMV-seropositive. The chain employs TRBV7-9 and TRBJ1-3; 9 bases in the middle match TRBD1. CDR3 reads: CASSLDRGHGNTIYF. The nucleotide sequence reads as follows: TGTGCCAGCAGCTTAGACAGGGGGCATGGAAACACCATATATTTT. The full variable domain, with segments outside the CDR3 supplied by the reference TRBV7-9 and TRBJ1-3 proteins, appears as DTGVSQNPRHKITKRGQNVTFRCDPISEHNRLYWYRQTLGQGPEFLTYFQNEAQLEKSRLLSDRFSAERPKGSFSTLEIQRTEQGDSAMYLCASSLDRGHGNTIYFGEGSWLTVV.